This T cell receptor beta chain came from a study of shared clonotypes between healthy human individuals. Findings of the study overall: Represented diversity (both genetic and exposure-history) was limited by the small number of donors.

The table came from immunoSEQ multiplex PCR; TCRdb's copy has only in-frame clones and leaves some out. Of about 490,000 clones in the sample, over 75% are singletons; the top ten hold more than 9.5%. Notes on this clone: Antigen unknown.

The V gene's germline CDR1 is LGHNA and CDR2 YSLEER. The CDR3 has 13 amino acids. The specimen sequenced was PBMCs. The chain combines TRBV4-3 with TRBJ2-5, with D unclear. The J call is in doubt because the DNA end fits TRBJ2-7 better. The receptor was isolated from a middle-aged woman in good health. Some clones in this sample may be carry-over from other donors' samples. CDR3 protein: CASSQAFGYEQYF. DNA for the CDR3: TGCGCCAGCAGCCAAGCCTTTGGCTACGAGCAGTACTTC.